The T cell receptor beta chain described here comes from a study of a mutant IDH1 vaccine in newly diagnosed glioma. Study in general: Patients previously underwent radiotherapy, temozolomide, or both, and most underwent both.

V gave up 1 base and J gave up 14 bases; unmatched junction bases: 9. The CDR3 is 14 residues long. Germline assignment: CDR1 SGHAT and CDR2 FQNNGV. The table came from immunoSEQ multiplex PCR; TCRdb's copy has only in-frame clones and leaves some out. The sample yields approximately 92,000 clones, roughly 85% seen once. Time point given: baseline, week 1 (first vaccination visit). Treatment noted: pre-vaccination baseline after standard-of-care therapy. There were new WHO grade 3 or 4 astrocytomas in the donors, and these were IDH1-mutant and ATRX-lost. The chain carries TRBV11-2 and TRBJ1-4; 8 positions match TRBD1. The receptor was isolated from a woman aged 45-65 years with glioma. Sequenced material: PBMCs, taken from a glioma patient treated with radiotherapy, temozolomide or both. The CDR3 nucleotides are TGTGCCAGCAGCTTAGCCCGGACAGGGCCCACGCTGTTTTTT. Residues: CASSLARTGPTLFF.